The present T cell receptor beta chain was sequenced within a study of T cell responses to AZD1222 COVID-19 vaccine. Findings of the study overall: Among AZD1222 vaccinees, only five or six were seropositive at baseline. Unmutated variant regions are reportedly targeted by nearly half of spike-specific TCRs. Spike-specific TCR breadth and depth went up after people got two AZD1222 doses.

TCRdb keeps only in-frame clones here, not all; method: immunoSEQ multiplex PCR. This sample has 65,000 to 95,000 clones; more than 70% occur once, and the top ten carry 20% to 25%. About this clone: Its antigen remains unidentified.

The specimen comprised peripheral blood, sampled on day 0 of AZD1222 vaccination. This TCR was sampled from an adult in good health.

The CDR3 coding sequence is TGTGCCACCAGCAGAGATCGGGGCAGACAAGAGACCCAGTACTTC. It codes for CATSRDRGRQETQYF. The chain joins TRBV15 to TRBJ2-5, with D perhaps assigned TRBD1 or TRBD2 (5 bases each). The CDR3 is 15 residues long. Germline loops: CDR1 LNHNV, CDR2 YYDKDF (reference sequence). V shed 0 bases and J shed 2 bases, with 10 bases lying between them.